This TCR beta chain appears in the sequencing data of a study of glioma-infiltrating T cells. Findings and caveats of the study: CDR3 overlap between tissue and blood was very small. Gliomas, especially low-grade, showed above-expected tissue-blood divergence; non-neoplastic patients showed below.

V was pared by 5 bases and J by 4 bases, with 10 bases of the junction left unmatched. Germline V gene lookup returns CDR1 SGHTA and CDR2 FQGNSA. This CDR3 has 16 residues. The iRepertoire nested amplicon-rescue multiplex PCR amplified TCR alpha and beta CDR3s from RNA. For one-step reverse transcription and amplification, roughly 95-450 ng of tissue mRNA or PBMC total RNA was used. TCRdb analysed the multiplex PCR reads with MiXCR anew, one entry per CDR3 protein. Of about 130,000 distinct CDR3 sequences listed, about 25% are singletons. In the case of this clonotype: The antigen is undetermined.

The receptor was isolated from a human donor with low-grade glioma or glioblastoma, undergoing nonglioma brain surgery, or in good health (not recorded which). The V call is TRBV7-2, the J call TRBJ2-5; TRBD1 aligns across 10 bases. Sequenced input: glioma tissue, nonneoplastic brain tissue, or PBMCs (not recorded which). CDR3 amino acids: CASSPWDRGYGETQYF. In DNA form, the CDR3 reads TGTGCCAGCAGCCCGTGGGACAGGGGTTACGGAGAGACCCAGTACTTC.